The 16 T cell receptor beta chains listed next were all sequenced from one sample in a study of blood T cell repertoires in COVID-19. Profiling relied on immunoSEQ multiplex PCR, and the TCRdb table lists in-frame clones only, not all of them. The sample lists hundreds of thousands of clones, 70% to 90% occurring once. The source material was PBMCs or T cells enriched from blood (not recorded which). The receptors were gathered from a man between 18 and 35 years old who had recovered from COVID-19.

This chain uses TRBV28 with TRBJ2-5; 10 bases match TRBD2. The CDR3 sequence is 15 residues long. CDR1 MDHEN and CDR2 SYDVKM come from the germline V gene. V shed 6 bases and J 7 bases; nucleotides not matched to a gene: 11. The CDR3 coding sequence is TGTGCCAGCAGGGGGGATAGCGGGAGGAGGGGGACCCAGTACTTC. The encoded protein is CASRGDSGRRGTQYF.

The chain couples TRBV30 to TRBJ2-5; 7 bases agree with TRBD1. V lost 5 bases and J lost 5; bases outside the gene matches: 8. This CDR3 is 13 amino acids long. Germline assignment: CDR1 GTSNPN and CDR2 SVGIG (reference sequence). Here the CDR3 reads CAWEGQTSETQYF. CDR3 nucleotide sequence: TGTGCCTGGGAGGGACAGACCTCGGAGACCCAGTACTTC.

The CDR3 coding sequence is TGTGCCAGCAGCCCTACCTCAAGTTCACCCCTCCACTTT. Its translation: CASSPTSSSPLHF. The chain employs TRBV3-1 (or the pseudogene TRBV3-2) and TRBJ1-6; unclear D gene. CDR3 length: 13 residues. Between the trimmed V and J ends, which lost 4 bases and 9 bases, there was a span of 10 bases. CDR1 and CDR2 (germline): LGHDT, YNNKEL (reference sequence).

This clone has more than one count but fewer than ten. The V call is TRBV3-1 (or the pseudogene TRBV3-2), the J call TRBJ1-2, with D possibly matching TRBD1 (5 bases). From germline, CDR1 is LGHDT and CDR2 YNNKEL (reference sequence). This CDR3 region has 16 residues. Trimming removed 4 bases at V and 0 bases at J, with 15 bases between. The CDR3 loop is CASSPVGGGANYGYTF. In nucleotides, the CDR3 is TGTGCCAGCAGCCCAGTGGGGGGGGGAGCTAACTATGGCTACACCTTC.

The chain employs TRBV7-9 and TRBJ2-5, with 9 bases fitting TRBD2. The V segment lost 0 bases and the J segment 2 bases; nucleotides outside the gene matches: 4. The CDR3 length is 16 residues. Germline V gives CDR1 SEHNR, CDR2 FQNEAQ (reference sequence). CDR3 sequence (DNA): TGTGCCAGCAGCTTAGCTGGGCTAGCGGGACAAGAGACCCAGTACTTC. It yields the protein CASSLAGLAGQETQYF.

This chain joins TRBV9 and TRBJ2-2; possible D gene TRBD2, 6 bases. This CDR3 has 14 residues. Germline assignment: CDR1 SGDLS and CDR2 YYNGEE. Trimming took 2 bases from V and 6 from J, leaving 11 bases between them. CDR3 sequence (DNA): TGTGCCAGCAGCGTCCGGCGGGACGCCGGGGAGCTGTTTTTT. This gives the protein CASSVRRDAGELFF. Full variable domain (outside the CDR3, taken from reference TRBV9 and TRBJ2-2): DSGVTQTPKHLITATGQRVTLRCSPRSGDLSVYWYQQSLDQGLQFLIQYYNGEERAKGNILERFSAQQFPDLHSELNLSSLELGDSALYFCASSVRRDAGELFFGEGSRLTVL.

The chain links TRBV28 to TRBJ2-1, with a tentative D call TRBD2 (5 bases). The CDR3 consists of 14 residues. Trimming stripped 4 bases from V and 0 bases from J, with 7 bases between. CDR1 MDHEN and CDR2 SYDVKM come from the germline V gene. This chain's CDR3 is CASSSGSSYNEQFF. The CDR3 DNA follows: TGTGCCAGCAGTTCGGGAAGCTCCTACAATGAGCAGTTCTTC.

The rearrangement links TRBV30 to TRBJ2-5, with D unresolved. The germline V gene encodes CDR1 GTSNPN and CDR2 SVGIG (reference sequence). The CDR3 is 13 residues long. V lost 0 bases and J lost 4, with 9 bases in between. CDR3 sequence: CAWSVPGVETQYF. The CDR3 DNA sequence: TGTGCCTGGAGTGTACCAGGTGTAGAGACCCAGTACTTC.

The rearrangement uses TRBV18 and TRBJ2-1; maybe TRBD2 (6 bases). The V gene lost 3 bases and the J gene lost 9 bases, with 12 bases spanning the gap. The CDR3 has 13 amino acids. Per germline, CDR1 KGHSH and CDR2 LQKENI. This chain's CDR3 is CASSPGGDGEQFF. The DNA for the CDR3 is TGTGCCAGCTCACCGGGCGGGGATGGTGAGCAGTTCTTC. The full variable domain, completed using reference TRBV18 and TRBJ2-1, is NAGVMQNPRHLVRRRGQEARLRCSPMKGHSHVYWYRQLPEEGLKFMVYLQKENIIDESGMPKERFSAEFPKEGPSILRIQQVVRGDSAAYFCASSPGGDGEQFFGPGTRLTVL.

This sequence joins TRBV4-1 and TRBJ1-6; TRBD1 matches 7 bases. The CDR3 covers 15 residues. Germline assignment: CDR1 MGHRA and CDR2 YSYEKL. The V gene end was trimmed by 1 base and the J gene end by 6 bases; junction bases not matched to a gene: 3. Here the CDR3 reads CASSQGQGSNSPLHF. CDR3 coding DNA: TGCGCCAGCAGCCAAGGACAGGGCTCTAATTCACCCCTCCACTTT.

The V gene is TRBV3-1 (or the pseudogene TRBV3-2), the J gene TRBJ1-1; tentatively, D is TRBD1 (6 bases). The CDR3 length is 15 residues. Per the germline V gene, CDR1 is LGHDT and CDR2 is YNNKEL (reference sequence). V was trimmed by 1 base and J by 10 bases, leaving 19 bases between them. Written as DNA, the CDR3 is TGTGCCAGCAGCCAAGGGTCCACACAGGGTGCTCCAGCTTTCTTT. Protein: CASSQGSTQGAPAFF.

The chain couples TRBV10-3 to TRBJ1-5, with D maybe TRBD1 (6 bases). Germline V gene lookup returns CDR1 ENHRY and CDR2 SYGVKD. Trimming stripped 6 bases from V and 1 base from J, with 10 bases between. The CDR3 runs 14 residues. CDR3: CAIRKQGSNQPQHF. The CDR3 DNA reads as TGTGCCATCAGAAAACAGGGAAGCAATCAGCCCCAGCATTTT.

The V call is TRBV5-1, the J call TRBJ1-1; no firm D call. This CDR3 is 17 amino acids long. The V end lost 4 bases, the J end lost 2 bases, and 21 bases lay between the germline ends. Germline lookup yields CDR1 SGHRS and CDR2 YFSETQ. The CDR3 reads CASSGIGSRIDNTEAFF. The DNA of the CDR3 is TGCGCCAGCAGCGGTATAGGGAGTCGGATAGACAACACTGAAGCTTTCTTT.

This rearrangement joins TRBV19 to TRBJ1-3, with 7 bases that match TRBD1. The CDR3 totals 16 residues. The germline CDR1 and CDR2 sequences are LNHDA and SQIVND (reference sequence). Trimming cost V 4 bases and J 4 bases; bases outside gene matches: 10. The CDR3 protein is CASSSPTRDRGNTIYF. The CDR3 DNA is TGTGCCAGTAGTAGCCCGACCCGGGACAGAGGAAACACCATATATTTT.

The chain couples TRBV5-1 to TRBJ2-3, with 8 bases matching TRBD2. After removal of 1 base from V and 3 bases from J, the junction contained 1 base not matched to a gene. CDR3 length equals 14 residues. CDR1 and CDR2 from the germline V gene are SGHRS and YFSETQ. The CDR3 DNA reads as TGCGCCAGCAGCTTGTTAGCGGGGACAGATACGCAGTATTTT. Translated: CASSLLAGTDTQYF.

The chain uses TRBV30 and TRBJ2-5, with a tentative D call TRBD1 (5 bases). The CDR3 contains 11 residues. The V gene lost 2 bases and the J gene lost 4 bases, with 5 bases spanning the gap. The germline CDR1 and CDR2 sequences are GTSNPN and SVGIG (reference sequence). The chain's CDR3 is CAWSQGETQYF. CDR3 coding DNA: TGTGCCTGGAGTCAGGGAGAGACCCAGTACTTC.